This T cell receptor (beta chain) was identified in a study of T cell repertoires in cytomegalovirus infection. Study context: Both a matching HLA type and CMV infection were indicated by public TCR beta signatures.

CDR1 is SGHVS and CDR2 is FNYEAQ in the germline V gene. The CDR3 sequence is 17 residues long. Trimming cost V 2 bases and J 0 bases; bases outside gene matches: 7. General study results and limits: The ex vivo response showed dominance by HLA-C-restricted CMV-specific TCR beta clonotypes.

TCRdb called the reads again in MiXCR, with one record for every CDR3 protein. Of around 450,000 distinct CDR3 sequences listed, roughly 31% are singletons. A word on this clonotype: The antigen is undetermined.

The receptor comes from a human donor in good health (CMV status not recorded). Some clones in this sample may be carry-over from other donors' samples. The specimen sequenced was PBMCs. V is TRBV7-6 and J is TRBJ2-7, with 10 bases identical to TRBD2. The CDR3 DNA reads TGTGCCAGCAGCTTATTTTATAGCGGGGGGAGCTCCTACGAGCAGTACTTC. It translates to CASSLFYSGGSSYEQYF.